One T cell receptor beta chain is described in this entry. The CD8 memory sample joined CD45RO+ cells and CCR7-negative CD45RA+ cells. The data are from a study of shared clonotypes between healthy human individuals. Study as a whole: Every donor yielded three CD4 naive, three CD4 memory, two CD8 naive and one CD8 memory plate.

Looked up from germline, CDR1 is MNHEY and CDR2 is SVGAGI. Between the trimmed V and J ends, which lost 6 bases and 3 bases, there was a span of 11 bases. The CDR3 is 14 residues long. Profiling relied on immunoSEQ multiplex PCR, and the TCRdb table lists in-frame clones only, not all of them. The table shows under 350,000 clones, with more than 75% occurring only once. The material sequenced was memory CD8+ T cells sorted from blood. The subset was: CD45RO+ cells pooled with CCR7-negative TemRA cells. The V and J genes are TRBV6-5 and TRBJ2-2, with D uncertain. This sequence was found in a man in his late teens or twenties in good health. In DNA form, the CDR3 reads TGTGCCAGCAGAGCGAGGCCTCACACCGGGGAGCTGTTTTTT. Translated: CASRARPHTGELFF.